This TCR beta chain was obtained from a study of identical twins (dated by TCRdb to 2015 to 2016). About the study as a whole: TCR alpha and beta repertoires from monozygotic twins, unrelated adults of various ages and cord blood were deep-sequenced to test whether fetal clonotypes persist. To rule out contamination, replicate twin experiments were performed at different times with different library preparation protocols.

The CDR3 measures 17 amino acids from cysteine to phenylalanine. Only CDR3 DNA remains: 51 bases, in frame from the first base. CDR1 and CDR2 are read off the germline V gene as MGHRA and YSYEKL. Trimming costs V 0 bases and J 0 bases, and their ends lie 12 bases apart. All donors were healthy Caucasians. The researchers also sequenced three unrelated adults who were not twins: a male aged 18 to 29, a male aged 50 to 60, and a female aged 50 to 60. Using Miltenyi CD45RO+ enrichment and human naive T-cell isolation kits, memory (CD45RO+) and naive T cells were isolated from PBMC. Results the study describes overall, beyond this receptor: Because the same donors could not be followed over many years, the conclusions depended on cross-sectional statistical analysis. Recombination models systematically underestimated out-of-frame TCR alpha sharing in monozygotic twins but agreed with sharing between unrelated individuals. Zero-insertion analyses could be partly confounded by invariant T cells such as MAIT and iNKT, though diverse VJ usage argued against such confounding for most clonotypes. The excess sharing between twins in beta out-of-frame sequences was weaker because fewer shared sequences reduced the signal-to-noise ratio. Abundant cord blood beta clonotypes had fewer insertions, young adult naive repertoires showed a similar but weaker trend, and memory repertoires showed no such trend. Compared with coincidental sharing between unrelated individuals, out-of-frame TCR alpha sequences shared between twins showed an excess of sequences with low generation probability.

Of note for this clonotype: The specificity of this receptor is unknown. No much larger clone exists at a distance of one base, and base qualities are not known.

Library creation used 5' RACE. Sequencing was performed on an Illumina HiSeq 2000. Template switching introduced a universal primer binding site; the final cDNA contained a unique molecular identifier, enabling accurate counting of TCR cDNA molecules. Specific primers in the conserved constant-segment region were used to synthesize first-strand cDNA for the TCR alpha and beta chains. Each cDNA library was double barcoded, with a SMART-Mk sample barcode plus Illumina barcodes, to control for contamination. Two successive PCR steps introduced TruSeq adapter sequences along with Illumina sample barcodes. The Illumina HiSeq platform was used with custom primers to sequence TCR alpha and beta cDNA libraries. As for the authors' bioinformatics: MiGEC was used to process raw reads and extract unique molecular identifiers, and MiXCR was used to find CDR3 positions. For each individual, recombination models were inferred using an EM algorithm with the repgenHMM and IGoR tools. Shared clonotype analysis was performed with the tcR package in R, normalizing sharing by the product of cloneset sizes. Out-of-frame nonproductive sequences were analyzed to study raw recombination free of thymic and clonal selection effects. Using fastp trimming at Q25 and MiXCR clonotype assembly, TCRdb reanalyzed the public sequencing data and kept in-frame beta chains. All rows with the same CDR3 protein become a single entry with the most common DNA and genes. TCRdb, rather than the study authors, made the V and J calls. The sample includes 640,000 or so distinct CDR3 sequences, with around 5.7% observed a single time. Roughly 1.8% of the sample goes to the ten largest clones.

This TCR came from a man younger than 30 in good health. Sequencing was carried out using naive T cells sorted from blood. The cell subset or site label here, explained by the study, means: cells isolated with a human naive T-cell isolation kit. The V and J genes are TRBV4-1 and TRBJ2-1; the D gene is possibly TRBD1, with 6 bases matching. The DNA reads TGCGCCAGCAGCCAAGATATGAGGGGGAGCTCCTACAATGAGCAGTTCTTC. The translation is CASSQDMRGSSYNEQFF.